The following is a T cell receptor (beta chain) sequence with its context. These data belong to a study of blood T cells in healthy people across ages. This CDR3 is 14 amino acids long. Germline CDR1 and CDR2: DFQATT and SNEGSKA (reference sequence). Trimming took 6 bases from V and 7 from J; bases not matched to a gene: 11. Alongside a J-beta primer mix, a sample-barcoded 5' primer served in a second PCR lasting roughly 6 to 11 cycles. TCRdb re-analysed the 5' RACE reads in MiXCR, keeping a single row per CDR3 protein. Of 650,000 to 1,000,000 distinct CDR3 sequences in the sample, around 36% were seen once.

The receptor was isolated from a man younger than 35 in good health. The chain joins TRBV20-1 to TRBJ1-4; TRBD1 aligns across 7 bases. The sequenced material came from blood. CDR3 amino acids: CSAPDREGSEKLFF. The CDR3 DNA reads as TGCAGTGCCCCAGACAGGGAGGGGAGTGAAAAACTGTTTTTT.